The clone carrying this T cell receptor beta chain has only one observation. Its antigen is unidentified. The data originate from a study of cytomegalovirus exposure and HLA in healthy donors. Study findings and constraints: Prediction of most subjects' HLA-A and HLA-B alleles by TCR beta sequences was reportedly accurate. An analysis done earlier found most TCR beta V segments productive about 87% or about 30% of the time.

The germline gives CDR1 SNHLY, CDR2 FYNNEI. V trimming: 6 bases; J trimming: 6 bases; junction bases outside the gene matches: 6. The CDR3 sequence is 15 residues long. Researchers ran the PCR with 60 Vbeta and 13 Jbeta primers. Sequencing was performed with immunoSEQ multiplex PCR; in TCRdb, only in-frame clones are kept and a portion is missing. This repertoire shows roughly 65,000 clones, around 80% found once; its top ten account for less than 5%. This clonotype was sampled from a woman in her thirties in good health and CMV-seronegative. The sequencing input was PBMCs. V and J are TRBV2 and TRBJ2-1; 12 positions agree with TRBD2. The CDR3 is CASRLSSGRANEQFF. The CDR3 nucleotides read TGTGCCAGCAGGCTTTCTAGCGGGAGGGCCAATGAGCAGTTCTTC.